Each of the 14 T cell receptor beta chains below was sequenced from the same sample in a study of T cells in Graves' hyperthyroidism and ophthalmopathy. From RNA transcripts, TCR beta CDR3 regions were amplified. The HTBI set primed first-round TCR CDR3 RT-PCR. From the multiplex PCR reads, TCRdb called clonotypes with MiXCR, one entry per CDR3 protein. The data show almost 600,000 distinct CDR3 sequences, about 15% seen once. The sequenced sample was blood. These receptor sequences come from a woman aged 30 to 39 with Graves' hyperthyroidism that later progressed to Graves' ophthalmopathy.

The CDR3: CTSSQNRVRQTQYF. CDR3 nucleotide sequence: TGTACCAGCAGCCAAAACAGGGTTCGGCAGACCCAGTACTTC. The gene calls are TRBV7-2 and TRBJ2-5; D might be TRBD1 (6 bases). The CDR3 totals 14 residues. V gave up 5 bases and J gave up 6 bases, with 16 bases separating them. From germline, CDR1 is SGHTA and CDR2 FQGNSA. The whole variable domain, filled in from reference TRBV7-2 and TRBJ2-5, reads GAGVSQSPSNKVTEKGKDVELRCDPISGHTALYWYRQSLGQGLEFLIYFQGNSAPDKSGLPSDRFSAERTGGSVSTLTIQRTQQEDSAVYLCTSSQNRVRQTQYFGPGTRLLVL.

This chain uses TRBV28 with TRBJ1-1; D is perhaps TRBD1 (5 bases). This CDR3 spans 13 amino acids. V gave up 10 bases and J gave up 7 bases, with 19 bases separating them. The germline V gene encodes CDR1 MDHEN and CDR2 SYDVKM. The DNA for the CDR3 is TGTGCCACCAGGTCAGGGCGTTTCTATGAAGCTTTCTTT. Protein: CATRSGRFYEAFF.

This clonotype was detected many times. CDR3 sequence (DNA): TGTGCCAGCAGAGAGCGGAGGAATGAGCAGTTCTTC. Protein product: CASRERRNEQFF. This rearrangement joins TRBV2 to TRBJ2-1, with a possible D match to TRBD2 (5 bases). Trimming took 6 bases from V and 7 from J, leaving 10 bases between them. CDR3 length: 12 residues. Germline loops: CDR1 SNHLY, CDR2 FYNNEI.

In its sample, this clonotype was seen a few times. The genes are TRBV12-5 and TRBJ2-7, with 7 positions matching TRBD1. CDR3 length: 16 residues. With V trimmed by 2 bases and J by 0 bases, 7 bases remained unmatched. Germline V lookup: CDR1 LGHNT, CDR2 FRNRAP. As DNA, the CDR3 is TGTGCTAGTGGTTTGCCCCGACAGGGTTACTCCTACGAGCAGTACTTC. Translation: CASGLPRQGYSYEQYF.

This clonotype was picked up many times. V is TRBV7-2 and J is TRBJ1-2; TRBD1 matches at 8 bases. CDR3 size: 17 residues. Trimming took 5 bases from V and 4 from J; bases not matched to a gene: 15. Per germline, CDR1 SGHTA and CDR2 FQGNSA. The CDR3 region has the DNA TGTGCCAGCAGCCCAACCCAAACGACAGGGGTTTCCTATGGCTACACCTTC. Translated, it gives CASSPTQTTGVSYGYTF.

Only a few counts were recorded for this clonotype. The chain joins TRBV7-9 to TRBJ2-5; 10 nucleotides line up with TRBD2. CDR1 is SEHNR, CDR2 FQNEAQ, per germline (reference sequence). CDR3 length: 15 residues. V was pared by 4 bases and J by 4 bases, with 6 bases of the junction left unmatched. The CDR3 protein is CASSSLAGEGETQYF. The CDR3 region has the DNA TGTGCCAGCAGCTCTCTAGCGGGAGAGGGAGAGACCCAGTACTTC.

The sample holds many counts of this clonotype. The chain carries TRBV7-9 and TRBJ1-4; possible D gene TRBD1, 6 bases. CDR3 length equals 14 residues. Per the germline V gene, CDR1 is SEHNR and CDR2 is FQNEAQ (reference sequence). Trimming pared 4 bases from V and 8 bases from J, leaving 14 bases between. The CDR3 DNA sequence: TGTGCCAGCAGCTCCGTGGGGGGCCGGGAAAAACTGTTTTTT. Translating it yields CASSSVGGREKLFF.

The chain couples TRBV29-1 to TRBJ1-5; D is ambiguous. Looked up from germline, CDR1 is SQVTM and CDR2 is ANQGSEA. The CDR3 is made up of 12 amino acids. The V end lost 3 bases, the J end lost 8 bases, and 11 bases lay between the germline ends. CDR3 in amino acids: CSVENHGEPQHF. DNA for the CDR3: TGCAGCGTTGAGAATCATGGCGAGCCCCAGCATTTT.

This clonotype was seen many times. The chain uses TRBV6-1 and TRBJ2-5; 10 bases line up with TRBD1. With 8 bases clipped from V and 5 bases from J, the junction kept 5 bases outside the gene matches. There are 13 residues in the CDR3. Germline V gene lookup returns CDR1 MNHNS and CDR2 SASEGT. CDR3 protein: CASGKTGGETQYF. CDR3 DNA: TGTGCCAGCGGCAAGACAGGGGGCGAGACCCAGTACTTC.

The chain combines TRBV19 with TRBJ2-7; a weak D match, TRBD2 (5 bases). Trimming took off 4 bases at V and 2 bases at J, with 12 bases between the two ends. Germline-derived CDR1 and CDR2 are LNHDA and SQIVND (reference sequence). The CDR3 consists of 14 residues. CDR3 region: CASSTAVLTYEQYF. CDR3 coding DNA: TGTGCCAGTAGTACAGCGGTTTTGACCTACGAGCAGTACTTC.

The chain recombines TRBV4-1 with TRBJ2-7, with unresolved D. Germline assignment: CDR1 MGHRA and CDR2 YSYEKL. This CDR3 is 14 amino acids long. Trimming cost V 4 bases and J 2 bases, with 12 bases left between them. The CDR3 loop is CASSPLGQAYEQYF. CDR3 bases: TGCGCCAGCAGCCCCCTCGGTCAGGCCTACGAGCAGTACTTC.

This clonotype came up many times. The chain recombines TRBV27 with TRBJ2-5; TRBD2 agrees at 7 bases. V dropped 10 bases and J dropped 2; count of bases not matched to a gene: 7. The CDR3 has 13 amino acids. Germline V gives CDR1 MNHEY, CDR2 SMNVEV (reference sequence). The CDR3, as DNA: TGTGCCACCAAACTAGCGTTTCAAGAGACCCAGTACTTC. Amino acids: CATKLAFQETQYF.

This clonotype was recorded many times. The gene calls are TRBV7-2 and TRBJ2-3, with 7 bases lining up with TRBD2. Germline V lookup: CDR1 SGHTA, CDR2 FQGNSA. The CDR3 length is 17 residues. V dropped 5 bases and J dropped 0; count of bases not matched to a gene: 11. The CDR3 region is CASSPPGLGGSTDTQYF. The DNA of the CDR3 is TGTGCCAGCAGCCCGCCTGGACTAGGCGGTAGCACAGATACGCAGTATTTT.

The sample holds many counts of this clonotype. The chain employs TRBV20-1 and TRBJ2-7, with TRBD1 as a possible D gene (5 bases). The CDR3 contains 13 residues. CDR1 is DFQATT, CDR2 SNEGSKA, per germline (reference sequence). CDR3 sequence: CGAVGGDSYEQYF. The CDR3 region has the DNA TGCGGGGCGGTTGGTGGGGACTCCTACGAGCAGTACTTC.